Presented here are 9 T cell receptor beta chains from one specimen sequenced in a study of T cell changes during pregnancy in multiple sclerosis. Produced via immunoSEQ multiplex PCR; TCRdb's table is partial and in-frame only. The data contain fewer than 90,000 clones, around 90% of them singletons. The specimen comprised peripheral blood, sampled in the second trimester of pregnancy. These receptors all come from a female donor with multiple sclerosis, enrolled in a pregnancy study.

The rearrangement uses TRBV10-3 and TRBJ2-1; 12 bases line up with TRBD1. Germline loops: CDR1 ENHRY, CDR2 SYGVKD. V dropped 1 base and J dropped 7; count of bases not matched to a gene: 2. The CDR3 is 15 residues long. CDR3 sequence reads: CAISELGQGANEQFF. In DNA, the CDR3 is TGTGCCATCAGTGAGTTGGGACAGGGGGCGAATGAGCAGTTCTTC.

J is TRBJ1-4 and V is TRBV25-1; D might be TRBD1 (6 bases). Germline CDR1 is MGHDK and CDR2 is SYGVNS. The V gene lost 2 bases and the J gene lost 5 bases, with 6 bases spanning the gap. The CDR3 extends over 13 amino acids. CDR3 coding DNA: TGTGCCAGCAGTGAACAGGGGAATGAAAAACTGTTTTTT. Translating it yields CASSEQGNEKLFF.

This chain links TRBV6-6 with TRBJ2-3; a weak D match, TRBD2 (5 bases). The CDR3 spans 15 residues. Trimming shortened V by 2 bases and J by 0 bases, and 9 bases separated the two germline ends. The germline gives CDR1 MNHNY, CDR2 SVGAGI (reference sequence). The CDR3 loop is CASSYAGTSTDTQYF. CDR3 coding DNA: TGTGCCAGCAGTTACGCGGGTACTAGCACAGATACGCAGTATTTT.

Only one count was recorded for this clone. This chain connects TRBV6-1 to TRBJ2-1, with 10 bases matching TRBD2. The germline CDR1 and CDR2 sequences are MNHNS and SASEGT. V was clipped by 7 bases and J by 9 bases; unmatched bases: 12. CDR3 length: 15 amino acids. CDR3 sequence reads: CASTFKSGGAGEQFF. The CDR3 coding sequence is TGTGCCAGCACTTTTAAAAGCGGGGGGGCGGGTGAGCAGTTCTTC.

This chain uses TRBV7-3 with TRBJ1-2; 10 nucleotides agree with TRBD1. V lost 4 bases, J lost 5 bases, and 7 bases stayed unmatched. This CDR3 comprises 15 residues. CDR1 is SGHTA, CDR2 FQGTGA, per germline. CDR3 sequence reads: CASSSPDRGIYGYTF. The CDR3 nucleotides are TGTGCCAGCAGCTCCCCGGACAGGGGGATATATGGCTACACCTTC.

This chain links TRBV9 with TRBJ2-2; possible D gene TRBD2, 6 bases. The germline V gene has CDR1 SGDLS and CDR2 YYNGEE. Trimming left V 0 bases short and J 3 bases short, with 12 bases between. The CDR3 has 16 residues. The DNA of the CDR3 is TGTGCCAGCAGCGTAGGGGGGGATATCTACACCGGGGAGCTGTTTTTT. Its protein product is CASSVGGDIYTGELFF. The full variable domain, in which reference TRBV9 and TRBJ2-2 provide the parts outside the CDR3, is DSGVTQTPKHLITATGQRVTLRCSPRSGDLSVYWYQQSLDQGLQFLIQYYNGEERAKGNILERFSAQQFPDLHSELNLSSLELGDSALYFCASSVGGDIYTGELFFGEGSRLTVL.

The rearrangement uses TRBV29-1 and TRBJ2-1, with D tentatively TRBD2 (5 bases). The germline V gene has CDR1 SQVTM and CDR2 ANQGSEA. CDR3 size: 14 residues. V lost 4 bases and J lost 0, with 10 bases in between. CDR3 residues: CSVGGFSSYNEQFF. The CDR3 DNA follows: TGCAGCGTTGGCGGGTTCAGCTCCTACAATGAGCAGTTCTTC.

This chain connects TRBV27 to TRBJ2-3; 7 nucleotides agree with TRBD2. CDR3 length equals 14 residues. Trimming cost V 2 bases and J 4 bases; bases outside gene matches: 3. Per the germline V gene, CDR1 is MNHEY and CDR2 is SMNVEV (reference sequence). The CDR3 is CASSLIAGADTQYF. The CDR3 region has the DNA TGTGCCAGCAGTTTAATAGCGGGTGCAGATACGCAGTATTTT.

The J gene is TRBJ2-5, the V gene TRBV9, with 10 nucleotides matching TRBD2. Germline V gene lookup returns CDR1 SGDLS and CDR2 YYNGEE. This CDR3 is built from 16 residues. After removal of 0 bases from V and 7 bases from J, the junction contained 9 bases not matched to a gene. CDR3 bases: TGTGCCAGCAGCGTAGGGCTAGCGGGGGAGGGCGGGACCCAGTACTTC. This gives the protein CASSVGLAGEGGTQYF.